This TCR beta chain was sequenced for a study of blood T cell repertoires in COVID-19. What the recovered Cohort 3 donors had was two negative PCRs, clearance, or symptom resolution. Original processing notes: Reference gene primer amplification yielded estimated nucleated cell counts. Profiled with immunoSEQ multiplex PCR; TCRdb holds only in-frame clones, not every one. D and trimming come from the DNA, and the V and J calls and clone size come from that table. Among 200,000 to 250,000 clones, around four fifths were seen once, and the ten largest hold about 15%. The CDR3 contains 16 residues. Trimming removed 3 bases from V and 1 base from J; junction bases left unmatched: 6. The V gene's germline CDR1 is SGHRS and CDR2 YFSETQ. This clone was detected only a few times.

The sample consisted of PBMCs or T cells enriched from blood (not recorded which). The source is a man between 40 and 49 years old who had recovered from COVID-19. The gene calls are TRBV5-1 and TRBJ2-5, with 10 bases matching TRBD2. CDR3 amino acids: CASSSRTSGGQETQYF. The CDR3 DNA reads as TGCGCCAGCAGCTCCCGGACTAGCGGAGGCCAAGAGACCCAGTACTTC.